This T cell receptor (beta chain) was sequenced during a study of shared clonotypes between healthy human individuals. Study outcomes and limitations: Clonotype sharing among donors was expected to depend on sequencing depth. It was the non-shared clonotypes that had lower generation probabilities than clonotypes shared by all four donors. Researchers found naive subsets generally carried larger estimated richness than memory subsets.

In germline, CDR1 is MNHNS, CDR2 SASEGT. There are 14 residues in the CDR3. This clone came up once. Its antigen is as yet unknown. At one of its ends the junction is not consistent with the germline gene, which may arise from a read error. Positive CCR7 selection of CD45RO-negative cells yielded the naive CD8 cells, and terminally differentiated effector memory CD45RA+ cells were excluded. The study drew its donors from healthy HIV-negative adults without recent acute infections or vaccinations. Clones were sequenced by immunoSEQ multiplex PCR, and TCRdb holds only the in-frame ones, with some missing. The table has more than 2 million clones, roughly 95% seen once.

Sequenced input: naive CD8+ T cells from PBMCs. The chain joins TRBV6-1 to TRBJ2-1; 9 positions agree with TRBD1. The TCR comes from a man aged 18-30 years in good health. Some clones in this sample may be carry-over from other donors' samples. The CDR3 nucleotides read TGTGCCACCCCCGGGACAGGGACATACACTGAGCAGTTCTTC. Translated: CATPGTGTYTEQFF.